The 21 T cell receptor beta chains given below trace back to one sample, sequenced in a study of Japanese encephalitis immunity and Zika vaccine responses. TCRdb reprocessed the 5' RACE reads via MiXCR and lists one record per CDR3 protein. This sample has 390 or so distinct CDR3 sequences; approximately 0.73% occur once, and the top ten carry about a third. CFSE-labeled PBMCs were cultured roughly 6 days with peptide pools, each at roughly 0.93 ug/mL. Live CD56-CD19-CD16-CD3+CD4+ cells with low CFSE were sorted unfixed as proliferating CD4 T cells. The input for sequencing was antigen-activated CD4+ T cells from blood, cultured, taken during a Zika inactivated vaccine study. These TCRs come from an adult woman who received an inactivated Zika virus vaccine.

This clonotype is classed as medium-sized. The gene calls are TRBV6-5 and TRBJ1-4; D is uncertain. Trimming removed 5 bases at V and 5 bases at J, with 15 bases between. Looked up from germline, CDR1 is MNHEY and CDR2 is SVGAGI. This CDR3 is 15 amino acids long. The CDR3 DNA sequence: TGTGCCAGCAGTCAACGTGGGATTGCAAATGAAAAACTGTTTTTT. This encodes CASSQRGIANEKLFF.

By sample fraction, this clonotype is large (0.1 to 1%). The chain links TRBV10-3 to TRBJ1-4; D call uncertain. This CDR3 has 16 residues. The V and J ends lost 3 bases and 5 bases respectively, with 16 bases between them. CDR1 and CDR2 (germline): ENHRY, SYGVKD. CDR3 nucleotide sequence: TGTGCCATCAGTGACTCTGGCACTCGAAGAAATGAAAAACTGTTTTTT. Protein: CAISDSGTRRNEKLFF.

Note on this clonotype: A read error is possible here, since a much larger clone lies one base away. This rearrangement joins TRBV30 to TRBJ1-2; D is uncertain. V lost 1 base to trimming and J lost 4 bases, with 10 bases between them. CDR1 GTSNPN and CDR2 SVGIG come from the germline V gene (reference sequence). The CDR3 has 13 amino acids. CDR3 protein: CAWSALMFYGYTF. For the CDR3, the DNA is TGTGCCTGGAGTGCTTTGATGTTCTATGGCTACACCTTC.

By share, this clonotype ranks as large. The chain joins TRBV6-6 to TRBJ1-2; 9 bases align to TRBD1. V trimming: 6 bases; J trimming: 6 bases; junction bases outside the gene matches: 5. There are 13 residues in the CDR3. CDR1 MNHNY and CDR2 SVGAGI come from the germline V gene (reference sequence). The CDR3, as DNA: TGTGCCAGCAGATACCGGACAGGGGATGGCTACACCTTC. Protein sequence: CASRYRTGDGYTF.

This clonotype is medium-sized (0.01 to 0.1%) in the sample. DNA for the CDR3: TGTGCCAGCAGAAATAGACAGGCGAGGAATGATGAAGCTTTCTTT. It codes for CASRNRQARNDEAFF. The V gene is TRBV6-1, the J gene TRBJ1-1; tentatively, D is TRBD1 (6 bases). The CDR3 consists of 15 residues. Germline CDR1 MNHNS, CDR2 SASEGT. V shed 6 bases and J shed 7 bases, with 21 bases lying between them.

By its share, this clonotype is hyperexpanded. The genes are TRBV6-6 and TRBJ1-4; 7 nucleotides agree with TRBD1. The CDR3 contains 15 residues. Germline CDR1 MNHNY, CDR2 SVGAGI (reference sequence). Trimming at V came to 2 bases and at J to 4 bases, leaving 4 bases not matched to a gene. CDR3 sequence reads: CASSYPTGLNEKLFF. The CDR3 DNA reads TGTGCCAGCAGTTACCCGACAGGGCTTAATGAAAAACTGTTTTTT.

This chain joins TRBV30 and TRBJ1-6, with a weak D call TRBD1 (5 bases). Germline V gene lookup returns CDR1 GTSNPN and CDR2 SVGIG (reference sequence). This CDR3 is built from 18 residues. V was shortened by 3 bases and J by 10 bases, with 28 bases between the two germline ends. CDR3 loop: CAWSADNMGEWGSSPLHF. The CDR3 nucleotides are TGTGCCTGGAGCGCCGATAATATGGGGGAATGGGGGAGCTCACCCCTCCACTTT.

By sample fraction, this clonotype is medium-sized (0.01 to 0.1%). This sequence joins TRBV5-5 and TRBJ1-2, with D hard to call. The CDR3 contains 13 residues. Germline-derived CDR1 and CDR2 are SGHKS and YYEKEE (reference sequence). Trimming stripped 0 bases from V and 5 bases from J, with 8 bases between. The CDR3 region has the DNA TGTGCCAGCAGCTTGGGGACTTTTTATGGCTACACCTTC. It yields the protein CASSLGTFYGYTF.

By its share, this clonotype is large. V usage is TRBV29-1 and J usage is TRBJ1-1; TRBD1 is a possible D gene (5 bases). Germline assignment: CDR1 SQVTM and CDR2 ANQGSEA. The V end lost 6 bases, the J end lost 6 bases, and 17 bases lay between the germline ends. The CDR3 spans 13 residues. The CDR3: CSVEKRQGPEAFF. As DNA, the CDR3 is TGCAGCGTCGAAAAACGGCAGGGCCCTGAAGCTTTCTTT.

This clonotype ranks as large. The chain is built from TRBV7-9 and TRBJ1-5; weak D call: TRBD1 (5 bases). CDR3 length: 14 amino acids. The V gene lost 3 bases and the J gene lost 5 bases, with 11 bases spanning the gap. Germline loops: CDR1 SEHNR, CDR2 FQNEAQ (reference sequence). This CDR3 reads CASSFGTGDQPQHF. DNA for the CDR3: TGTGCCAGCAGCTTCGGGACCGGGGATCAGCCCCAGCATTTT.

The chain links TRBV6-4 to TRBJ2-5; D remains ambiguous. Germline V gene lookup returns CDR1 MRHNA and CDR2 SNTAGT. The V and J ends lost 0 bases and 4 bases respectively, with 6 bases between them. The CDR3 length is 13 residues. CDR3 sequence (DNA): TGTGCCAGCAGTGACTCTCCTGGAGAGACCCAGTACTTC. It codes for CASSDSPGETQYF.

This clonotype is labeled as large. This sequence joins TRBV20-1 and TRBJ1-2, with D maybe TRBD1 (6 bases). The CDR3 sequence is 13 residues long. Trimming shortened V by 3 bases and J by 5 bases, and 13 bases separated the two germline ends. Germline lookup yields CDR1 DFQATT and CDR2 SNEGSKA (reference sequence). Written as DNA, the CDR3 is TGCAGTGCTAGCCCCACAACAGGGTATGGCTACACCTTC. Its protein is CSASPTTGYGYTF.

In this sample, this clonotype is medium-sized (0.01 to 0.1%). The gene calls are TRBV4-2 and TRBJ1-4; no reliable D call. Germline CDR1 LGHNA, CDR2 YNFKEQ. There are 15 residues in the CDR3. With 0 bases removed from V and 7 bases from J, the gap between germline ends came to 12 bases. As DNA, the CDR3 is TGTGCCAGCAGCCAAGAGCGGGTTTCGGGTGAAAAACTGTTTTTT. Its translation is CASSQERVSGEKLFF.

This clonotype is large in the sample. V gene TRBV4-3 combines with J gene TRBJ2-3; 9 nucleotides match TRBD2. Germline CDR1 and CDR2: LGHNA and YSLEER. V lost 6 bases to trimming and J lost 1 base; unmatched junction nucleotides: 5. CDR3 length equals 15 residues. The CDR3 loop reads CASSIAGDGTDTQYF. CDR3 coding DNA: TGCGCCAGCAGTATAGCGGGGGACGGCACAGATACGCAGTATTTT.

This clonotype is classed as hyperexpanded. DNA for the CDR3: TGTGCCAGCAGTGCCCCAGGGACCTACGAGCAGTACTTC. This sequence encodes CASSAPGTYEQYF. The chain links TRBV28 to TRBJ2-7, with D perhaps matching TRBD1 (5 bases). From germline, CDR1 is MDHEN and CDR2 SYDVKM. This CDR3 has 13 residues. With 5 bases removed from V and 2 bases from J, the gap between germline ends came to 10 bases.

This clonotype was picked up a small number of times. The gene calls are TRBV5-1 and TRBJ2-7; a weak D match, TRBD1 (6 bases). Trimming took off 4 bases at V and 0 bases at J, with 17 bases between the two ends. The germline V gene encodes CDR1 SGHRS and CDR2 YFSETQ. CDR3 length equals 16 residues. The CDR3 protein is CASSGGWSVTSYEQYF. In DNA form, the CDR3 reads TGCGCCAGCAGCGGGGGCTGGTCGGTAACCTCCTACGAGCAGTACTTC.

This clonotype is classed as large (0.1 to 1%). The rearrangement links TRBV28 to TRBJ1-4; no reliable D call. Germline V CDR1 and CDR2: MDHEN, SYDVKM. The V and J ends lost 3 bases and 5 bases respectively, with 10 bases between them. This CDR3 is built from 14 residues. As DNA, the CDR3 is TGTGCCAGCAGTTTCCTCGGCAAGAATGAAAAACTGTTTTTT. Translation gives CASSFLGKNEKLFF.

Relative to its sample, this clonotype is medium-sized. The chain employs TRBV5-1 and TRBJ2-6, with no clear D. The CDR3 runs to 16 residues. V was pared by 4 bases and J by 2 bases, with 13 bases between. In germline, CDR1 is SGHRS, CDR2 YFSETQ. CDR3 protein: CASSPPTEAGANVLTF. The CDR3 DNA follows: TGCGCCAGCAGCCCCCCGACTGAAGCTGGGGCCAACGTCCTGACTTTC.

This clonotype is categorized as medium-sized. V gene TRBV4-2 combines with J gene TRBJ2-2; weak D call: TRBD2 (7 bases). The germline V gene encodes CDR1 LGHNA and CDR2 YNFKEQ. The CDR3 covers 17 residues. V was pared by 4 bases and J by 6 bases, with 21 bases between. The CDR3 protein is CASSLGGGPGVAGELFF. In DNA, the CDR3 is TGTGCCAGCAGCCTTGGGGGGGGGCCGGGAGTTGCCGGGGAGCTGTTTTTT.

This clonotype is large in the sample. The rearrangement joins TRBV5-6 to TRBJ1-6; the D gene is possibly TRBD1 (5 bases). Germline V CDR1 and CDR2: SGHDT, YYEEEE. The CDR3 loop spans 17 amino acids. Trimming shortened V by 4 bases and J by 0 bases, and 14 bases separated the two germline ends. CDR3 sequence reads: CASSLRQSGSYNSPLHF. The CDR3, as DNA: TGTGCCAGCAGCCTCAGACAGAGTGGCTCCTATAATTCACCCCTCCACTTT.

By frequency in the sample, this clonotype is large (0.1 to 1%). This chain joins TRBV20-1 and TRBJ2-3, with D unresolved. This CDR3 has 13 amino acids. Germline V lookup: CDR1 DFQATT, CDR2 SNEGSKA (reference sequence). V was clipped by 3 bases and J by 4 bases, with 11 bases between them. CDR3 sequence: CSASLTHADTQYF. CDR3 nucleotide sequence: TGCAGTGCTAGCCTCACCCATGCAGATACGCAGTATTTT.